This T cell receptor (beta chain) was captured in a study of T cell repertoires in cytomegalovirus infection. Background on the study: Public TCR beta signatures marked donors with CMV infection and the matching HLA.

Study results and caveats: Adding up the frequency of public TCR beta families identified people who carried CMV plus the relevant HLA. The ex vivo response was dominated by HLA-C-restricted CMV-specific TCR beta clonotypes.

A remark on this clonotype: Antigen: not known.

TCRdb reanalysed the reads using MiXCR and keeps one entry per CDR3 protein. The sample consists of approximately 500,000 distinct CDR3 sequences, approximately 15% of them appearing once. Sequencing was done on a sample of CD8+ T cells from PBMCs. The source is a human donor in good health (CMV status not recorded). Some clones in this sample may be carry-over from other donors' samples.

This chain's CDR3 is CASSVGLQRYTF. DNA of the CDR3: TGTGCCAGCAGCGTAGGCCTCCAGCGCTACACCTTC. The rearrangement joins TRBV9 to TRBJ1-2; no definite D call. Trimming left V 0 bases short and J 9 bases short, with 9 bases between. Germline CDR1 and CDR2: SGDLS and YYNGEE. This CDR3 spans 12 amino acids.